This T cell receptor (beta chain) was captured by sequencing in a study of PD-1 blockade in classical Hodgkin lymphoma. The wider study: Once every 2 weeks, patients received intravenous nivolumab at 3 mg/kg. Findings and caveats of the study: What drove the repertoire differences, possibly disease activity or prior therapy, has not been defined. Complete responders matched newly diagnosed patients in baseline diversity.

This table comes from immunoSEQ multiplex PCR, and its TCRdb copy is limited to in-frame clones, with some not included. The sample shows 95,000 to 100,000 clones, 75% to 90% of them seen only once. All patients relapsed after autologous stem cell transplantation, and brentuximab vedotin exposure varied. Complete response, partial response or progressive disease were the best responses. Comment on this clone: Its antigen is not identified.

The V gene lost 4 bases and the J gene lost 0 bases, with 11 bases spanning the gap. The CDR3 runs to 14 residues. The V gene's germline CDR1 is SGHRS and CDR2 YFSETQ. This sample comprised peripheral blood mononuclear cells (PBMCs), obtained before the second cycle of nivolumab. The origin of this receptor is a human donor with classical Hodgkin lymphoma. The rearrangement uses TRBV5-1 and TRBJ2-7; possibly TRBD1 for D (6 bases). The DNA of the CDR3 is TGCGCCAGCAGCAAAACAGGGCCCTCCTACGAGCAGTACTTC. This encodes CASSKTGPSYEQYF.